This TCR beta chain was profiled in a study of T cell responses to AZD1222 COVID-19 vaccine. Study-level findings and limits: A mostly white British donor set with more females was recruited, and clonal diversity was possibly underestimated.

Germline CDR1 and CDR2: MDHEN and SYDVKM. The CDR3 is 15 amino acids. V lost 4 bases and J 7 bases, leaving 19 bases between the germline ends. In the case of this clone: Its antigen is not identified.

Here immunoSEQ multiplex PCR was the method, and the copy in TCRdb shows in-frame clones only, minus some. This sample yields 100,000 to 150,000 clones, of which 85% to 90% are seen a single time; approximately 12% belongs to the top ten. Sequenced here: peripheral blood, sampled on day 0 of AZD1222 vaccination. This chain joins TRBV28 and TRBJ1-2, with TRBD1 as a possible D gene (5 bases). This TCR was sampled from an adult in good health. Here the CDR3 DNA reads TGTGCCAGCAGTTCTTCCGGGACTCAGAGGGGTGGCTACACCTTC. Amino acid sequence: CASSSSGTQRGGYTF.